Described below is a single TCR beta chain sequence and its context. Antigen unknown. This specimen belongs to a study of T cell responses to AZD1222 COVID-19 vaccine. Broader study findings: Nearly half of unique spike-specific TCRs reportedly avoided B.1.351 and B.1.1.7 mutated regions. Two AZD1222 administrations were followed by greater Spike-specific TCR breadth and depth.

Assay used: immunoSEQ multiplex PCR; TCRdb lists only in-frame clones, some missing. The sample shows under 200,000 clones, 85% to 95% of them seen only once. V was trimmed by 0 bases and J by 3 bases, leaving 9 bases between them. Germline-derived CDR1 and CDR2 are SGHRS and YFSETQ. The CDR3 sequence is 14 residues long. The sequencing used peripheral blood, collected on day 0 of AZD1222 vaccination. This chain joins TRBV5-1 and TRBJ1-1; D unclear. The clonotype was recovered from an adult in good health. The DNA for the CDR3 is TGCGCCAGCAGCTTGGAGCCGGGCCACACTGAAGCTTTCTTT. Its protein product is CASSLEPGHTEAFF.